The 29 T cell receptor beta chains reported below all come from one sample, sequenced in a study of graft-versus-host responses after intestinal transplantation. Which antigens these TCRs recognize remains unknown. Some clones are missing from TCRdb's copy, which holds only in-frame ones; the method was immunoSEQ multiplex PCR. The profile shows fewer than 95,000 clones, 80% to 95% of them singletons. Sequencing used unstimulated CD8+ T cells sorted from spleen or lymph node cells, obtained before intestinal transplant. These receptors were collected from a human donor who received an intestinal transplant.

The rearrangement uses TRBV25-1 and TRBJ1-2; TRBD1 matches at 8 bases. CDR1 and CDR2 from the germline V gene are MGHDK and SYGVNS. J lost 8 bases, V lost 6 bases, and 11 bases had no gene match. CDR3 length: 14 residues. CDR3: CASRPNLQGEGYTF. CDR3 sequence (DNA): TGTGCCAGCAGACCAAACCTACAGGGGGAAGGCTACACCTTC.

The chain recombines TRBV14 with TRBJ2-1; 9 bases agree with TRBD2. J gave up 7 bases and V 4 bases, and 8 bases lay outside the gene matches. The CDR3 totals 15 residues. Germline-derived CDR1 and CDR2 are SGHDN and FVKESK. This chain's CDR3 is CASSPREGLLNEQFF. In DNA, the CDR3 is TGTGCCAGCAGCCCGCGGGAGGGCCTCTTAAATGAGCAGTTCTTC.

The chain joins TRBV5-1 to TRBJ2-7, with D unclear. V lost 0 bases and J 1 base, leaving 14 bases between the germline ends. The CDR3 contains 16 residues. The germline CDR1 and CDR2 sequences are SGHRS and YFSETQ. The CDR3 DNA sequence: TGCGCCAGCAGCTTGGGCTGGCGGTCGGATTCCTACGAGCAGTACTTC. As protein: CASSLGWRSDSYEQYF.

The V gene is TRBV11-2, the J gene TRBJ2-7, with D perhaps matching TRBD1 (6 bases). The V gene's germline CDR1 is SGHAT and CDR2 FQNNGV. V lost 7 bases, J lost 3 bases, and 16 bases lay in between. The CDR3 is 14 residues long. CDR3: CASTPGAGVYEQYF. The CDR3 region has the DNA TGTGCCAGCACCCCTGGGGCAGGGGTCTACGAGCAGTACTTC.

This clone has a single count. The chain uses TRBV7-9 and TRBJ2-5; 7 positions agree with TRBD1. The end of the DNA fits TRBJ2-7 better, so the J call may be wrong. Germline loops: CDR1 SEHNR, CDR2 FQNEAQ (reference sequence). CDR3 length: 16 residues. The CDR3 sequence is CASSFAAAGTVHEQYF. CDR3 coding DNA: TGTGCCAGCAGCTTCGCTGCAGCCGGGACAGTCCACGAGCAGTACTTC.

Here the CDR3 reads CASSPMGQGNSPLHF. The CDR3 nucleotides read TGCGCCAGCAGCCCTATGGGCCAGGGCAATTCACCCCTCCACTTT. The V gene is TRBV4-1, the J gene TRBJ1-6; weak D call: TRBD1 (5 bases). The ends were cut back, 4 bases at V and 7 bases at J, with 14 bases in the middle. This CDR3 spans 15 amino acids. Germline loops: CDR1 MGHRA, CDR2 YSYEKL.

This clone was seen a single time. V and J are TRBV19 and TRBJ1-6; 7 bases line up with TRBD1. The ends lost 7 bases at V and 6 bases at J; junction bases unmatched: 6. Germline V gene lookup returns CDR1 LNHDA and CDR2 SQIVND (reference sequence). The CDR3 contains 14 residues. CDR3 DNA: TGTGCCAGTACATACAGGGGTGGTAATTCACCCCTCCACTTT. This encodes CASTYRGGNSPLHF.

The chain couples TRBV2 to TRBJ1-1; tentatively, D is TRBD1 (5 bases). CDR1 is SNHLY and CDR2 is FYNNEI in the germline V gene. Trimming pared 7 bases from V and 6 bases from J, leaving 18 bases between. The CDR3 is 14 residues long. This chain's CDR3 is CASNDPGAGSEAFF. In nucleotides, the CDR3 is TGTGCCAGCAACGACCCTGGGGCGGGGTCTGAAGCTTTCTTT.

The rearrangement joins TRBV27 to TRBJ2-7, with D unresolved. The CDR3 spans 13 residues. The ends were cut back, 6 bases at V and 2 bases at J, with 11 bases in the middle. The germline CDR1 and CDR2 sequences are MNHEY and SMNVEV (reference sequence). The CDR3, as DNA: TGTGCCAGCAGGATTGATAGTACCTACGAGCAGTACTTC. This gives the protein CASRIDSTYEQYF.

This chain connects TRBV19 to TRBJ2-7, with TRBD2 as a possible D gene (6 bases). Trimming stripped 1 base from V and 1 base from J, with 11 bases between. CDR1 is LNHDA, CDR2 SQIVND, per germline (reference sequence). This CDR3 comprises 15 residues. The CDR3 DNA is TGTGCCAGTAGTATAGGGGGCGGGATGTCCTACGAGCAGTACTTC. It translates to CASSIGGGMSYEQYF.

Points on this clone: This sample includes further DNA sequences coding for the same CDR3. The CDR3 reads CASSLAGGRTGELFF. CDR3 sequence (DNA): TGTGCCAGCAGCTTAGCGGGAGGTCGGACCGGGGAGCTGTTTTTT. The chain carries TRBV5-6 and TRBJ2-2; TRBD2 agrees at 9 bases. Germline V gene lookup returns CDR1 SGHDT and CDR2 YYEEEE. There are 15 residues in the CDR3. Trimming removed 2 bases from V and 5 bases from J; junction bases left unmatched: 4.

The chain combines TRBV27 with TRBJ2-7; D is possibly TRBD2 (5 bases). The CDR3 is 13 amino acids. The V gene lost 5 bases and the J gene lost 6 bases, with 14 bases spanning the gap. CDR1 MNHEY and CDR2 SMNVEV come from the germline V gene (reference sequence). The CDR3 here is CASSLAQWGEQYF. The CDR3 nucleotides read TGTGCCAGCAGTCTAGCCCAGTGGGGCGAGCAGTACTTC.

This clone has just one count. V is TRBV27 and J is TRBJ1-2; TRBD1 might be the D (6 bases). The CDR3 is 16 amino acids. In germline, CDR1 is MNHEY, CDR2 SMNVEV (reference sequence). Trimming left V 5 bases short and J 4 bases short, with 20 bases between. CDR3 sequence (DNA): TGTGCCAGCAGTCCCTTTCTCGGGGGGCTTGGCTATGGCTACACCTTC. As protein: CASSPFLGGLGYGYTF.

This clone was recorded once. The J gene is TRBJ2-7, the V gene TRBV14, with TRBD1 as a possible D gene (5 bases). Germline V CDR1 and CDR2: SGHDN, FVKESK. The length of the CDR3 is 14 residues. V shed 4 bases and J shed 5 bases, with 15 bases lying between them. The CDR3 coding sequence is TGTGCCAGCAGCCTCATCAAGGGGTGGGACGAGCAGTACTTC. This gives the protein CASSLIKGWDEQYF. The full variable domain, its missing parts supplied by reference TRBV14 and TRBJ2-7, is EAGVTQFPSHSVIEKGQTVTLRCDPISGHDNLYWYRRVMGKEIKFLLHFVKESKQDESGMPNNRFLAERTGGTYSTLKVQPAELEDSGVYFCASSLIKGWDEQYFGPGTRLTVT.

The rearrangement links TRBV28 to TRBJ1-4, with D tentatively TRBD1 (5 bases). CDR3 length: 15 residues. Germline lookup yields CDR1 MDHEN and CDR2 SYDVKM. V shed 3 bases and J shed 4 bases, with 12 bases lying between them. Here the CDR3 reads CASSFLGADNEKLFF. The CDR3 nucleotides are TGTGCCAGCAGTTTCTTAGGGGCCGATAATGAAAAACTGTTTTTT.

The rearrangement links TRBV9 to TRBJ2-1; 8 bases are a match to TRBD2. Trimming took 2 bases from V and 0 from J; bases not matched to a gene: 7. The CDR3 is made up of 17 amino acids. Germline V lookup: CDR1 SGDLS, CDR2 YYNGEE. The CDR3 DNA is TGTGCCAGCAGCGTCCGGGGGGGGCCCAGCTCCTACAATGAGCAGTTCTTC. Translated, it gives CASSVRGGPSSYNEQFF.

The CDR3 DNA follows: TGTGCCAGCAGCTTAAAGGCAGGGCTCACTGAAGCTTTCTTT. It codes for CASSLKAGLTEAFF. The J gene is TRBJ1-1, the V gene TRBV11-2; tentative D call: TRBD1 (5 bases). V was pared by 2 bases and J by 4 bases, with 11 bases between. From germline, CDR1 is SGHAT and CDR2 FQNNGV. This CDR3 is built from 14 residues.

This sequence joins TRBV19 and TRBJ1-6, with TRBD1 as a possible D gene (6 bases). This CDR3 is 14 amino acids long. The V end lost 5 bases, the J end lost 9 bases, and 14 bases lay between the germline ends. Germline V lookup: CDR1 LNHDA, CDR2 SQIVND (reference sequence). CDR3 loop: CASSWGQGRSPLHF. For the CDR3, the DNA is TGTGCCAGTAGTTGGGGGCAGGGTCGTTCACCCCTCCACTTT.

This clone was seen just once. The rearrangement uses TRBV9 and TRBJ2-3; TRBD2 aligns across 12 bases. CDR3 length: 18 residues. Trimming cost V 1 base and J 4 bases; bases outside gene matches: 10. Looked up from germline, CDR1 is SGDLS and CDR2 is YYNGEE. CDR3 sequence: CASSVTTSSGGAPDTQYF. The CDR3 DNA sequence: TGTGCCAGCAGCGTAACCACATCTAGCGGGGGGGCCCCAGATACGCAGTATTTT.

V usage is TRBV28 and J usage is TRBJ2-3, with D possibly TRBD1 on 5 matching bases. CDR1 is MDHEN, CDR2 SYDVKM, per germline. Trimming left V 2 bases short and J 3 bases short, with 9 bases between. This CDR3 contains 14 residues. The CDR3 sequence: CASSLRGATDTQYF. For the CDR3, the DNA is TGTGCCAGCAGTTTAAGGGGCGCGACAGATACGCAGTATTTT.

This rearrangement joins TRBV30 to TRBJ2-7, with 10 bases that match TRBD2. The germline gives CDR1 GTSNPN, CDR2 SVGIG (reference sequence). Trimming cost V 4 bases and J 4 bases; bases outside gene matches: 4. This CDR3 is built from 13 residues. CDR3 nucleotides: TGTGCCTGGAACGGACTAGCGGATTACGAGCAGTACTTC. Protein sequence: CAWNGLADYEQYF.

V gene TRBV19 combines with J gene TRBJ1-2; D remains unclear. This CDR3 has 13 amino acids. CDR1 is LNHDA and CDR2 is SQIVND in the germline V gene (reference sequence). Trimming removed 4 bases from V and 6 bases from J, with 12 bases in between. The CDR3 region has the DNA TGTGCCAGTAGTACTCCTTACCAGGATGGCTACACCTTC. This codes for CASSTPYQDGYTF. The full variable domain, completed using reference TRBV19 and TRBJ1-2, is DGGITQSPKYLFRKEGQNVTLSCEQNLNHDAMYWYRQDPGQGLRLIYYSQIVNDFQKGDIAEGYSVSREKKESFPLTVTSAQKNPTAFYLCASSTPYQDGYTFGSGTRLTVV.

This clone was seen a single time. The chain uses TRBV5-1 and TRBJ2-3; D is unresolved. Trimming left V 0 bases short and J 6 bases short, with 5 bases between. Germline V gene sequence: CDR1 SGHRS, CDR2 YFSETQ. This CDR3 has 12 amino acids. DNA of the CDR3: TGCGCCAGCAGCTTGGAGCTGGATACGCAGTATTTT. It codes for CASSLELDTQYF.

CDR3 sequence (DNA): TGTGCCAGCAGAGAGGACAGTTTCTATGGGACTGAAGCTTTCTTT. It yields the protein CASREDSFYGTEAFF. V and J are TRBV6-1 and TRBJ1-1; a possible D gene is TRBD1 (6 bases). Germline CDR1 and CDR2: MNHNS and SASEGT. The CDR3 loop spans 15 amino acids. V dropped 6 bases and J dropped 5 bases, with 19 bases sitting between them.

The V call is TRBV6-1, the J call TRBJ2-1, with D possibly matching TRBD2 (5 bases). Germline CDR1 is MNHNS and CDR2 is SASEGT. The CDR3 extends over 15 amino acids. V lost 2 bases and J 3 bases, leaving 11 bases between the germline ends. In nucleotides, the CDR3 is TGTGCCAGCAGTGAAACCGGAGCGGACTACAATGAGCAGTTCTTC. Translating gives CASSETGADYNEQFF.

The CDR3 loop reads CAWVRGVGGGVDTEAFF. CDR3 sequence (DNA): TGTGCCTGGGTCCGGGGGGTGGGAGGAGGAGTTGACACTGAAGCTTTCTTT. The V and J genes are TRBV30 and TRBJ1-1; a possible D gene is TRBD1 (5 bases). V was clipped by 5 bases and J by 3 bases, with 25 bases between them. This CDR3 comprises 17 residues. Per germline, CDR1 GTSNPN and CDR2 SVGIG (reference sequence).

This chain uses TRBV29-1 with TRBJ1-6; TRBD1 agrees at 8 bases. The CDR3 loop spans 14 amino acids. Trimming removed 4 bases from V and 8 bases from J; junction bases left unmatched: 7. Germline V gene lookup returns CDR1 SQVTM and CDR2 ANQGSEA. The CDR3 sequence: CSVVMGDRYSPLHF. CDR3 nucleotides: TGCAGCGTTGTGATGGGGGACAGGTATTCACCCCTCCACTTT.

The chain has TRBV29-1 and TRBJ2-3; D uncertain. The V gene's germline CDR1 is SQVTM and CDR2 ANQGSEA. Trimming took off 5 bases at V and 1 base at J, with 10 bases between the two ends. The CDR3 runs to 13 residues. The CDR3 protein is CSVCPARTDTQYF. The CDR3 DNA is TGCAGCGTTTGCCCAGCGCGCACAGATACGCAGTATTTT.

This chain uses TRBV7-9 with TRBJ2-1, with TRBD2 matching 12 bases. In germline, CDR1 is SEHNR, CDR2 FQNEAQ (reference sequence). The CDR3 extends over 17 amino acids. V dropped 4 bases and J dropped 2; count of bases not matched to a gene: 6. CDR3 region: CASSSWTSGEAYNEQFF. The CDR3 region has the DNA TGTGCCAGCAGCTCTTGGACTAGCGGGGAGGCCTACAATGAGCAGTTCTTC. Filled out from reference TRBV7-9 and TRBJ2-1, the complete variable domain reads DTGVSQNPRHKITKRGQNVTFRCDPISEHNRLYWYRQTLGQGPEFLTYFQNEAQLEKSRLLSDRFSAERPKGSFSTLEIQRTEQGDSAMYLCASSSWTSGEAYNEQFFGPGTRLTVL.